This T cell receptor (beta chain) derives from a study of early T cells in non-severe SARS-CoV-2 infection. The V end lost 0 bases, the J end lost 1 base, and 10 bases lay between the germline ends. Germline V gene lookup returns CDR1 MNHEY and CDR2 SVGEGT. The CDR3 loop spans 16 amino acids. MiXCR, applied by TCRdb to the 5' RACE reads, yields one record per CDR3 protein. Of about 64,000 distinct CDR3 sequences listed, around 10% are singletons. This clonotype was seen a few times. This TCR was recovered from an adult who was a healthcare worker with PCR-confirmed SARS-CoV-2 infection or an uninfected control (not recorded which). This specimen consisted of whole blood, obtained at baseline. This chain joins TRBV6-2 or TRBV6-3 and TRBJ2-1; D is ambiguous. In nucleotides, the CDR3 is TGTGCCAGCAGTTACTCGGTCTGGGATTCCTACAATGAGCAGTTCTTC. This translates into CASSYSVWDSYNEQFF.